The 16 T cell receptor beta chains given below trace back to one sample, sequenced in a study of T-cell memory formation after mild COVID-19. TCRdb analysed the 5' RACE reads with MiXCR anew, one entry per CDR3 protein. This sample has a few hundred thousand distinct CDR3 sequences, with around 16% found just once. The sequencing sample was made of PBMCs or a T cell subset sorted from them (not recorded which). These receptor sequences come from a man younger than 35 who had mild COVID-19 (a few samples of this study predate the infection). Cell type and time point are not known.

CDR3 DNA sequence: TGTGCCAGCAGCGACAGGTTCCAAGAGACCCAGTACTTC. Amino acids: CASSDRFQETQYF. V usage is TRBV6-5 and J usage is TRBJ2-5, with D perhaps matching TRBD1 (6 bases). The V end lost 6 bases, the J end lost 1 base, and 9 bases lay between the germline ends. The germline CDR1 and CDR2 sequences are MNHEY and SVGAGI. The CDR3 length is 13 residues.

This clonotype appeared a few times. This sequence joins TRBV6-2 or TRBV6-3 and TRBJ1-1; no definite D call. Trimming took off 8 bases at V and 1 base at J, with 14 bases between the two ends. Per the germline V gene, CDR1 is MNHEY and CDR2 is SVGEGT. The CDR3 totals 14 residues. Here the CDR3 reads CASQTPFPNTEAFF. The CDR3 DNA reads as TGTGCCAGCCAGACCCCCTTTCCGAACACTGAAGCTTTCTTT.

The rearrangement links TRBV5-5 to TRBJ1-2; D unclear. V lost 0 bases and J 8 bases, leaving 11 bases between the germline ends. The CDR3 has 13 residues. Germline V gene sequence: CDR1 SGHKS, CDR2 YYEKEE (reference sequence). DNA of the CDR3: TGTGCCAGCAGCTTGGGGTACGGAATCGGCTACACCTTC. Translated, it gives CASSLGYGIGYTF.

This clonotype was detected a few times. At one end, the junction sequence differs from germline, possibly due to a read error. The gene calls are TRBV18 and TRBJ2-7; 8 bases line up with TRBD2. The CDR3 covers 15 residues. In germline, CDR1 is KGHSH, CDR2 LQKENI. The CDR3 coding sequence is TGTGCCAGCTCCCCACCCGGGACTAGTACCTACGAGCAGTACTTC. This sequence encodes CASSPPGTSTYEQYF.

This clonotype has just a few counts. J is TRBJ1-1 and V is TRBV9, with D hard to call. Germline assignment: CDR1 SGDLS and CDR2 YYNGEE. This CDR3 comprises 13 residues. V dropped 0 bases and J dropped 7 bases, with 10 bases sitting between them. This CDR3 is CASSVGEGGEAFF. The CDR3 DNA reads as TGTGCCAGCAGCGTAGGAGAAGGCGGTGAAGCTTTCTTT.

V usage is TRBV5-1 and J usage is TRBJ1-2, with D perhaps matching TRBD1 (6 bases). Trimming removed 4 bases at V and 6 bases at J, with 13 bases between. This CDR3 contains 13 residues. CDR1 and CDR2 (germline): SGHRS, YFSETQ. CDR3 amino acids: CASSRGGDDGYTF. The CDR3 nucleotides read TGCGCCAGCAGCCGAGGGGGTGATGATGGCTACACCTTC.

This clonotype was seen more than once but under ten times. This sequence joins TRBV4-1 and TRBJ2-3; 11 bases match TRBD2. The CDR3 contains 18 residues. V dropped 4 bases and J dropped 6; count of bases not matched to a gene: 15. Germline V gives CDR1 MGHRA, CDR2 YSYEKL. The CDR3: CASSLPRLAGPWGDTQYF. In DNA form, the CDR3 reads TGCGCCAGCAGCCTTCCCAGACTAGCGGGACCTTGGGGTGATACGCAGTATTTT.

The J gene is TRBJ2-1, the V gene TRBV7-3; D possibly corresponds to TRBD2 (7 bases). Per the germline V gene, CDR1 is SGHTA and CDR2 is FQGTGA. This CDR3 region has 16 residues. V lost 1 base, J lost 6 bases, and 16 bases lay in between. The CDR3 loop is CASSLMGAGRANEQFF. The CDR3 coding sequence is TGTGCCAGCAGCTTAATGGGGGCAGGGAGGGCCAATGAGCAGTTCTTC.

This clonotype has just a few counts. J is TRBJ2-2 and V is TRBV15; 9 nucleotides match TRBD1. Germline V CDR1 and CDR2: LNHNV, YYDKDF (reference sequence). J gave up 3 bases and V 3 bases, and 5 bases lay outside the gene matches. The CDR3 contains 16 residues. The CDR3 DNA reads as TGTGCCACCAGCAGGCCGGGACAGGGATACACCGGGGAGCTGTTTTTT. It translates to CATSRPGQGYTGELFF.

In its sample, this clonotype was seen many times. V is TRBV5-1 and J is TRBJ1-1, with D possibly being TRBD1 (5 bases). The CDR3 contains 17 residues. V lost 4 bases to trimming and J lost 0 bases, with 19 bases between them. Germline-derived CDR1 and CDR2 are SGHRS and YFSETQ. CDR3 protein: CASSRRDHSFMNTEAFF. The CDR3 DNA reads as TGCGCCAGCAGCCGCCGGGACCACTCCTTTATGAACACTGAAGCTTTCTTT.

The sample holds a few counts of this clonotype. The chain couples TRBV12-3 or TRBV12-4 to TRBJ2-2; 7 bases are a match to TRBD1. The CDR3 has 14 amino acids. V lost 5 bases to trimming and J lost 6 bases; unmatched junction nucleotides: 6. The CDR3 nucleotides read TGTGCCAGCAGTCTATACAGGGGCGCCGGGGAGCTGTTTTTT. Residues: CASSLYRGAGELFF.

The rearrangement uses TRBV4-3 and TRBJ2-2, with D perhaps TRBD2 (5 bases). V lost 0 bases, J lost 6 bases, and 11 bases lay in between. Germline-derived CDR1 and CDR2 are LGHNA and YSLEER. The CDR3 has 15 residues. CDR3 region: CASSQETGRPGELFF. The DNA of the CDR3 is TGCGCCAGCAGCCAAGAGACGGGGAGACCCGGGGAGCTGTTTTTT.

The V call is TRBV6-6, the J call TRBJ2-5; 13 nucleotides match TRBD2. V lost 5 bases to trimming and J lost 1 base; unmatched junction nucleotides: 4. The V gene's germline CDR1 is MNHNY and CDR2 SVGAGI (reference sequence). The CDR3 runs to 16 residues. CDR3: CASSGLAGASQETQYF. CDR3 DNA: TGTGCCAGCAGTGGACTAGCGGGAGCGTCCCAAGAGACCCAGTACTTC.

This clonotype was seen a handful of times. J is TRBJ2-7 and V is TRBV21-1; the table's TRBD1 call for D was not verified on the DNA. TRBV21-1 is shown as a pseudogene. The CDR3 extends over 16 amino acids. This CDR3 reads CASSGGHRGSSYEQYV. The CDR3 DNA reads TGTGCCAGCAGCGGGGGACACCGGGGAAGCTCCTACGAGCAGTACGTC.

V and J are TRBV4-1 and TRBJ2-2; D gene unclear. Germline V gene lookup returns CDR1 MGHRA and CDR2 YSYEKL. V lost 0 bases and J lost 5, with 16 bases in between. The CDR3 covers 17 residues. The chain's CDR3 is CASSQDKARVPTGELFF. CDR3 nucleotide sequence: TGCGCCAGCAGCCAAGATAAGGCGAGAGTACCTACCGGGGAGCTGTTTTTT.

This clonotype was counted between two and nine times. The rearrangement uses TRBV24-1 and TRBJ1-1, with D unclear. The germline V and J ends were trimmed by 7 bases and 1 base, with 9 bases remaining between them. CDR1 and CDR2 from the germline V gene are KGHDR and SFDVKD. The CDR3 has 13 amino acids. The CDR3 region has the DNA TGTGCCACCAGCCGTTCGGCGAACACTGAAGCTTTCTTT. This translates into CATSRSANTEAFF.